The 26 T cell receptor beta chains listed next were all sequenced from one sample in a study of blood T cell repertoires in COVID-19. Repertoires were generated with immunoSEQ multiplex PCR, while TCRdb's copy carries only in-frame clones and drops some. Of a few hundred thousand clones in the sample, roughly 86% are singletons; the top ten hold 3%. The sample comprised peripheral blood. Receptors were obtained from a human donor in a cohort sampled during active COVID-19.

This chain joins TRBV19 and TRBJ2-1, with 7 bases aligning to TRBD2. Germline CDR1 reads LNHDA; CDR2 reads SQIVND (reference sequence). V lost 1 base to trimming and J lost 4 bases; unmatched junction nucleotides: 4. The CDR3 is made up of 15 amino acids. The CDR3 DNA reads TGTGCCAGTAGTATAGGTCTAGCGGTTTACAATGAGCAGTTCTTC. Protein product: CASSIGLAVYNEQFF.

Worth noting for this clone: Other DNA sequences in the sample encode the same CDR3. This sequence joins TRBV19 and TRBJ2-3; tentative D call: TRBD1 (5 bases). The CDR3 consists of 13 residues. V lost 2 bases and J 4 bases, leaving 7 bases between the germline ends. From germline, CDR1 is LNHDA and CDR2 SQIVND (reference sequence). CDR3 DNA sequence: TGTGCCAGTAGTATACAGGGTGCAGATACGCAGTATTTT. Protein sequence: CASSIQGADTQYF.

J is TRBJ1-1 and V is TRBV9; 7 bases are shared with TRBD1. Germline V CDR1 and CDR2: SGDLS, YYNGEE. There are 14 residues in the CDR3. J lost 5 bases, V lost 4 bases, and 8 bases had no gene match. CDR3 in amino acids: CASSLVGGGTEAFF. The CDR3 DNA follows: TGTGCCAGCAGCCTCGTAGGGGGCGGAACTGAAGCTTTCTTT.

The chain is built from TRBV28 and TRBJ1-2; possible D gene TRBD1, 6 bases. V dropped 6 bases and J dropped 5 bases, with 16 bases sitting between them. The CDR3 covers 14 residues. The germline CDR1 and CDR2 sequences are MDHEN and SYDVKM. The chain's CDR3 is CASSEVQGPYGYTF. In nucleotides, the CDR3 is TGTGCCAGCAGCGAGGTACAGGGCCCTTATGGCTACACCTTC.

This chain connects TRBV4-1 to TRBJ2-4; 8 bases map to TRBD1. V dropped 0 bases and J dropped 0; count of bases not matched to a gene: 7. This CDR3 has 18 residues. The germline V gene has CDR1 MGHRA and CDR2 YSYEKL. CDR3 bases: TGCGCCAGCAGCCAAGAGCAGGGGGCCTCGCTAGCCAAAAACATTCAGTACTTC. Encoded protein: CASSQEQGASLAKNIQYF.

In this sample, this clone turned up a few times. In DNA, the CDR3 is TGTGCCAGCAGCTTAACCAGTTTTCCCTATGGCTACACCTTC. This translates into CASSLTSFPYGYTF. The rearrangement uses TRBV7-2 and TRBJ1-2; D is unresolved. Trimming took 2 bases from V and 4 from J, leaving 11 bases between them. CDR3 length: 14 residues. Germline loops: CDR1 SGHTA, CDR2 FQGNSA.

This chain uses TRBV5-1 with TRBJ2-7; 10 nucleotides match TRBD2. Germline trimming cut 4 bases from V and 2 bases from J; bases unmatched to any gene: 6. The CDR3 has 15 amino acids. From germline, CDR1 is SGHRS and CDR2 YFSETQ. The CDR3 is CASSRGSGGAYEQYF. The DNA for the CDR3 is TGCGCCAGCAGCCGAGGAAGCGGGGGGGCCTACGAGCAGTACTTC.

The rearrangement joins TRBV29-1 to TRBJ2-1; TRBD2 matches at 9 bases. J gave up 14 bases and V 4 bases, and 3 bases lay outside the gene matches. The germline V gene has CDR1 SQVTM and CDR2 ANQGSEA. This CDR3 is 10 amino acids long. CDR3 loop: CSVGRTSEFF. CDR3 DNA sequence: TGCAGCGTTGGCAGGACTAGCGAGTTCTTC.

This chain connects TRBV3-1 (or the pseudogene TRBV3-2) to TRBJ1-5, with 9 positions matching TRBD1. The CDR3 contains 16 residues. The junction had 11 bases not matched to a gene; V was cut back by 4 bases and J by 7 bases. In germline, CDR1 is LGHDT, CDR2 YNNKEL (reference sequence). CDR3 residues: CASSPGTGRYGQPQHF. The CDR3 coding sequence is TGTGCCAGCAGCCCCGGGACAGGGAGGTACGGGCAGCCCCAGCATTTT.

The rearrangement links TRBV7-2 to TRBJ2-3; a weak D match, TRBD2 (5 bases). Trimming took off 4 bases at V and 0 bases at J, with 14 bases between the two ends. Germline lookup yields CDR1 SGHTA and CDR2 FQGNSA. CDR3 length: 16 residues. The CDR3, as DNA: TGTGCCAGCAGCTCCGTGGACTGGTTGAGCACAGATACGCAGTATTTT. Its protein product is CASSSVDWLSTDTQYF.

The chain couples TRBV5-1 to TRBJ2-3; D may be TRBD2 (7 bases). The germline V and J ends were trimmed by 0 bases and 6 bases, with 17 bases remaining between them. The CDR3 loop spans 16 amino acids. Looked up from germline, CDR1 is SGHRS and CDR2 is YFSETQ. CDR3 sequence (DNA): TGCGCCAGCAGCTTGGGGTTAGGGGGGGCAAGCGATACGCAGTATTTT. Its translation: CASSLGLGGASDTQYF.

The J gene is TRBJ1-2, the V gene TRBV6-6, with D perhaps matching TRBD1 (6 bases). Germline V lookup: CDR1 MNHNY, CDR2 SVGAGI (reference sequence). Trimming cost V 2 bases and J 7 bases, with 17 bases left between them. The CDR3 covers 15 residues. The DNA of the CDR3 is TGTGCCAGCAGTTACCCAACAGGGACAATGGGTGGCTACACCTTC. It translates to CASSYPTGTMGGYTF.

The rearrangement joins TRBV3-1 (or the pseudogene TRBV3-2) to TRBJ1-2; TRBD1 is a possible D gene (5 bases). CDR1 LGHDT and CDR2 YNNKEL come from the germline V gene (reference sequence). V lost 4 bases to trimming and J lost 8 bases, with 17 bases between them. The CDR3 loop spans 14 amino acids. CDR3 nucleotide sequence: TGTGCCAGCAGCCCAGGCGGGGGGGTGAGAGGCTACACCTTC. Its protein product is CASSPGGGVRGYTF.

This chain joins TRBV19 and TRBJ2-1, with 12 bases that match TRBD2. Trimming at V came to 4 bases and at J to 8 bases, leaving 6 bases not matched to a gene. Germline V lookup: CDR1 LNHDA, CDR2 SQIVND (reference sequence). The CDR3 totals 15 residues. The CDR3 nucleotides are TGTGCCAGTAGTAAAACGGCTAGCGGGAGGGATGAGCAGTTCTTC. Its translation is CASSKTASGRDEQFF.

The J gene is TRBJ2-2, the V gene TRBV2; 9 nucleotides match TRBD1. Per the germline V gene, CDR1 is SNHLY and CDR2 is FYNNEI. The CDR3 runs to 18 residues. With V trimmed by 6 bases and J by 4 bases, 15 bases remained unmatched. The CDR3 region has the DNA TGTGCCAGCAGGGGGGGACAGGGTTTTAGGCCGGGCACCGGGGAGCTGTTTTTT. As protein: CASRGGQGFRPGTGELFF.

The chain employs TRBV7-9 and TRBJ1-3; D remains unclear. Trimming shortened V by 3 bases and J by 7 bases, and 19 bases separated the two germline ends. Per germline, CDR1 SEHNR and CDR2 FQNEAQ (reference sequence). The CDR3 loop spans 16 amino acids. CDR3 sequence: CASSFLAPTFSNTIYF. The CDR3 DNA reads TGTGCCAGCAGCTTTCTAGCCCCCACGTTCAGTAACACCATATATTTT.

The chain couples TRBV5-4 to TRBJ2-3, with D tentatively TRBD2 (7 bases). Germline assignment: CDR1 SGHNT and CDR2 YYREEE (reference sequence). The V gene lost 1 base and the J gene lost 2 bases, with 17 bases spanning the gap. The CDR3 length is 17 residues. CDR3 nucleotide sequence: TGTGCCAGCAGCTTGTTTATGGGCGGGGGCTCCACAGATACGCAGTATTTT. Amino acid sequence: CASSLFMGGGSTDTQYF. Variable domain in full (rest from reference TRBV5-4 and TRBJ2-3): ETGVTQSPTHLIKTRGQQVTLRCSSQSGHNTVSWYQQALGQGPQFIFQYYREEENGRGNFPPRFSGLQFPNYSSELNVNALELDDSALYLCASSLFMGGGSTDTQYFGPGTRLTVL.

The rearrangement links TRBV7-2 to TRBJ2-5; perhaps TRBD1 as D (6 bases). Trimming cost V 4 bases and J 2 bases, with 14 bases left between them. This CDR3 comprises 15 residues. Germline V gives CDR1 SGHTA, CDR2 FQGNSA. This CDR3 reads CASSSTADSQETQYF. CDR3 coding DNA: TGTGCCAGCAGCTCAACCGCGGACAGTCAAGAGACCCAGTACTTC. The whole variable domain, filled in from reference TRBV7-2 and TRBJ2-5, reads GAGVSQSPSNKVTEKGKDVELRCDPISGHTALYWYRQSLGQGLEFLIYFQGNSAPDKSGLPSDRFSAERTGGSVSTLTIQRTQQEDSAVYLCASSSTADSQETQYFGPGTRLLVL.

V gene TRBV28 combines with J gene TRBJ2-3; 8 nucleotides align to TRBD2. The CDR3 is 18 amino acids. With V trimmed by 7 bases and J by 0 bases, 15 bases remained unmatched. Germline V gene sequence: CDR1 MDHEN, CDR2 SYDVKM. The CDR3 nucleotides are TGTGCCAGCACCACTCAAGGGGTTAGCGGGGCTAGCACAGATACGCAGTATTTT. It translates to CASTTQGVSGASTDTQYF.

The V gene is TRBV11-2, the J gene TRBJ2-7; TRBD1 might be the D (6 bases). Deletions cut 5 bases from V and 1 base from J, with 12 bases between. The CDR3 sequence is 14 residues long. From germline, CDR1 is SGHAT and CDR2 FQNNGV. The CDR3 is CASSIPTGSYEQYF. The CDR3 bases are TGTGCCAGCAGCATACCCACAGGGTCCTACGAGCAGTACTTC.

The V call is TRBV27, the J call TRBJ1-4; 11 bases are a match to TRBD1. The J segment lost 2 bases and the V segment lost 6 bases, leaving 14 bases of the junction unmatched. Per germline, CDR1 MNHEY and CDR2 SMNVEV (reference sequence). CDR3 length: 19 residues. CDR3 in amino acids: CASSPTPGQGDPTNEKLFF. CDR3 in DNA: TGTGCCAGCAGCCCCACCCCGGGACAGGGGGACCCGACTAATGAAAAACTGTTTTTT. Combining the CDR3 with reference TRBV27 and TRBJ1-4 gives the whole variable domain EAQVTQNPRYLITVTGKKLTVTCSQNMNHEYMSWYRQDPGLGLRQIYYSMNVEVTDKGDVPEGYKVSRKEKRNFPLILESPSPNQTSLYFCASSPTPGQGDPTNEKLFFGSGTQLSVL.

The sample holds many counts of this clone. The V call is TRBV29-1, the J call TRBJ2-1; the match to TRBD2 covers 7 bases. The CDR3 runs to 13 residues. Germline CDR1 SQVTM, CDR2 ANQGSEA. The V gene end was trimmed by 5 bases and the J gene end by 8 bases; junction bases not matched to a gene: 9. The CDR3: CSVLAAVGYEQFF. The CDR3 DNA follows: TGCAGCGTTCTAGCGGCCGTGGGGTATGAGCAGTTCTTC.

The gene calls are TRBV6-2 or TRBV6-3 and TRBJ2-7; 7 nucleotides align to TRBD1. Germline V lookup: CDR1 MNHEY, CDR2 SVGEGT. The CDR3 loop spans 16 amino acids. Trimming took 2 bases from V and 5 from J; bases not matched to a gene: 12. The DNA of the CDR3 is TGTGCCAGCAGTTACGGGGGTAGGGGGCTCTGGAACGAGCAGTACTTC. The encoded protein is CASSYGGRGLWNEQYF.

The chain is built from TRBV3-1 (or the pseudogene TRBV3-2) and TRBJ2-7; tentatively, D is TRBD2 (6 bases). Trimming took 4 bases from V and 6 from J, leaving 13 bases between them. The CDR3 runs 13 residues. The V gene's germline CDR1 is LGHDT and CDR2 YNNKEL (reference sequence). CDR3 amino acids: CASSRDRLGEQYF. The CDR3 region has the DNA TGTGCCAGCAGCCGGGATCGACTAGGCGAGCAGTACTTC.

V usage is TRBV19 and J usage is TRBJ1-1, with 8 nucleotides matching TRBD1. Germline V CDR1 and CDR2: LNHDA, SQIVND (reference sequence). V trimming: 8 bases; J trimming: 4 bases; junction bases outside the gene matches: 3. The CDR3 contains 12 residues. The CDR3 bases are TGTGCCAGTGACAGGGGTGCCACTGAAGCTTTCTTT. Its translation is CASDRGATEAFF.

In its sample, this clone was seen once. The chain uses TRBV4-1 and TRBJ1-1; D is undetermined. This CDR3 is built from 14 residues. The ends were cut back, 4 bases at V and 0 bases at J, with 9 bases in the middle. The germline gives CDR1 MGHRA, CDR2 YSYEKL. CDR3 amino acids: CASSPNPMNTEAFF. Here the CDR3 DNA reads TGCGCCAGCAGCCCTAACCCAATGAACACTGAAGCTTTCTTT.